This entry lists 4 T cell receptor beta chains sequenced from one sample in a study of beta chain features in type 1 diabetes. These receptors have no known antigen. Expressed TCRB transcripts were sequenced after all isolated RNA was converted to cDNA. Sequencing used immunoSEQ multiplex PCR; TCRdb keeps in-frame clones, though not all of them. The data show some 290,000 clones, 24% seen once. Study findings and constraints: When Type 1 diabetes patients were examined, their TCRB CDR3s proved moderately but significantly shorter in all four CD4+ subsets.

Material for sequencing was naive CD4+ T cells from blood. All receptors come from a woman in her twenties or thirties with type 1 diabetes.

The J gene is TRBJ2-4, the V gene TRBV5-4, with no clear D. Germline CDR1 and CDR2: SGHNT and YYREEE (reference sequence). The CDR3 extends over 13 amino acids. V dropped 0 bases and J dropped 5 bases, with 6 bases sitting between them. CDR3 residues: CASSLVTENIQYF. In nucleotides, the CDR3 is TGTGCCAGCAGCTTGGTCACAGAAAACATTCAGTACTTC. Complete variable domain (other parts from reference TRBV5-4 and TRBJ2-4): ETGVTQSPTHLIKTRGQQVTLRCSSQSGHNTVSWYQQALGQGPQFIFQYYREEENGRGNFPPRFSGLQFPNYSSELNVNALELDDSALYLCASSLVTENIQYFGAGTRLSVL.

The chain has TRBV28 and TRBJ1-2; the D gene is possibly TRBD1 (5 bases). This CDR3 has 14 residues. The germline V gene has CDR1 MDHEN and CDR2 SYDVKM. The CDR3 sequence is CATTWGSTAYGYTF. CDR3 nucleotides: TGTGCGACAACTTGGGGTTCGACAGCATATGGCTACACCTTC.

J is TRBJ2-7 and V is TRBV28; TRBD1 aligns across 7 bases. Looked up from germline, CDR1 is MDHEN and CDR2 is SYDVKM. The CDR3 runs 13 residues. The junction had 5 bases not matched to a gene; V was cut back by 5 bases and J by 4 bases. CDR3 amino acids: CASSRDRGYEQYF. The CDR3 DNA reads TGTGCCAGCAGTAGGGACAGAGGATACGAGCAGTACTTC.

The chain employs TRBV2 and TRBJ2-3, with TRBD1 matching over 9 bases. The CDR3 has 14 amino acids. V dropped 5 bases and J dropped 5; count of bases not matched to a gene: 5. The V gene's germline CDR1 is SNHLY and CDR2 FYNNEI. CDR3 coding DNA: TGTGCCAGCAGTCGGACAGGGGAAGGAGATACGCAGTATTTT. It specifies CASSRTGEGDTQYF.